These 9 T cell receptor beta chains were all obtained from the same sample, sequenced in a study of cytomegalovirus exposure and HLA in healthy donors. Clones were read by immunoSEQ multiplex PCR, and TCRdb kept only the in-frame ones, dropping some. The sample shows under 250,000 clones, about 90% of them seen only once. The specimen sequenced was PBMCs. Receptor source: a man in his late teens or twenties in good health and CMV-seropositive.

This sequence joins TRBV7-6 and TRBJ1-3, with D unresolved. Germline loops: CDR1 SGHVS, CDR2 FNYEAQ. V gave up 0 bases and J gave up 1 base, with 10 bases separating them. This CDR3 has 16 amino acids. The CDR3 DNA sequence: TGTGCCAGCAGCTTAGCTCCAGGCGCGTCTGGAAACACCATATATTTT. This encodes CASSLAPGASGNTIYF.

The CDR3 DNA reads as TGTGCCAGCAGTACCTTAGCGGGGGGTTCCTACAATGAGCAGTTCTTC. It codes for CASSTLAGGSYNEQFF. The chain recombines TRBV28 with TRBJ2-1, with 10 bases matching TRBD2. After removal of 5 bases from V and 1 base from J, the junction contained 5 bases not matched to a gene. The CDR3 totals 16 residues. Per germline, CDR1 MDHEN and CDR2 SYDVKM.

The V and J genes are TRBV5-6 and TRBJ2-7; D gene uncertain. Germline loops: CDR1 SGHDT, CDR2 YYEEEE. This CDR3 has 13 amino acids. V lost 3 bases and J 2 bases, leaving 9 bases between the germline ends. In nucleotides, the CDR3 is TGTGCCAGCAGCTGGGCAGGACCCTACGAGCAGTACTTC. Protein product: CASSWAGPYEQYF.

The rearrangement links TRBV2 to TRBJ2-3; D remains unclear. Trimming stripped 7 bases from V and 0 bases from J, with 23 bases between. Germline assignment: CDR1 SNHLY and CDR2 FYNNEI. This CDR3 has 18 amino acids. CDR3 region: CASTVSPTAIGSTDTQYF. Here the CDR3 DNA reads TGTGCCAGCACAGTGTCCCCTACGGCGATTGGGAGCACAGATACGCAGTATTTT.

The rearrangement uses TRBV5-1 and TRBJ2-1, with 9 bases that match TRBD1. V lost 0 bases to trimming and J lost 6 bases; unmatched junction nucleotides: 4. CDR1 is SGHRS, CDR2 YFSETQ, per germline. This CDR3 comprises 15 residues. The CDR3 sequence is CASSLAGQGSNEQFF. CDR3 DNA sequence: TGCGCCAGCAGCTTGGCGGGACAGGGAAGCAATGAGCAGTTCTTC. Drawing the rest from reference TRBV5-1 and TRBJ2-1, the complete variable domain is KAGVTQTPRYLIKTRGQQVTLSCSPISGHRSVSWYQQTPGQGLQFLFEYFSETQRNKGNFPGRFSGRQFSNSRSEMNVSTLELGDSALYLCASSLAGQGSNEQFFGPGTRLTVL.

V and J are TRBV9 and TRBJ2-1; D might be TRBD1 (5 bases). Germline assignment: CDR1 SGDLS and CDR2 YYNGEE. With 4 bases removed from V and 1 base from J, the gap between germline ends came to 12 bases. The CDR3 extends over 15 amino acids. The CDR3 nucleotides read TGTGCCAGCAGCTCACCTGCAGGGTCCTACAATGAGCAGTTCTTC. Translated, it gives CASSSPAGSYNEQFF.

In DNA, the CDR3 is TGTGCCAGCAGCTTGGGGTCTTACTTC. Amino acid sequence: CASSLGSYF. The chain links TRBV5-4 to TRBJ2-7; D is uncertain. Per germline, CDR1 SGHNT and CDR2 YYREEE (reference sequence). The length of the CDR3 is 9 residues. V gave up 0 bases and J gave up 13 bases, with 5 bases separating them.

The chain recombines TRBV5-6 with TRBJ2-3; 9 bases are shared with TRBD2. J lost 5 bases, V lost 0 bases, and 7 bases had no gene match. CDR3 length equals 16 residues. Germline-derived CDR1 and CDR2 are SGHDT and YYEEEE. The CDR3 DNA reads as TGTGCCAGCAGCTTGGAACTGGCGGGAGGGGGAGATACGCAGTATTTT. Translating it yields CASSLELAGGGDTQYF.

This clone was detected ten times or more. The chain links TRBV5-4 to TRBJ1-5; a possible D gene is TRBD1 (5 bases). Trimming stripped 4 bases from V and 0 bases from J, with 26 bases between. Per the germline V gene, CDR1 is SGHNT and CDR2 is YYREEE (reference sequence). This CDR3 comprises 20 residues. CDR3 protein: CASSTGGKPKSRYSNQPQHF. The CDR3 DNA sequence: TGTGCCAGCAGCACCGGGGGAAAACCGAAGTCAAGGTATAGCAATCAGCCCCAGCATTTT.